A single sample gave rise to the 18 T cell receptor beta chains below, sequenced in a study of beta chain features in type 1 diabetes. Study results and caveats: Shorter TCRB CDR3s, moderately but significantly so, were found in Type 1 diabetes patients in all four CD4+ subsets.

What was sequenced were expressed TCRB transcripts, since all of the isolated RNA had been reverse transcribed. Sequencing was performed with immunoSEQ multiplex PCR; in TCRdb, only in-frame clones are kept and a portion is missing. The sample comprises under 200,000 clones, about 8.3% of which are singletons, and about 0.5% rests with the top ten. No antigen is known for these receptors. Sequenced sample: central memory CD4+ T cells from blood. These receptors were collected from a woman younger than 35 with type 1 diabetes.

The V call is TRBV5-5, the J call TRBJ2-7; 10 nucleotides align to TRBD2. Germline values: CDR1 SGHKS, CDR2 YYEKEE (reference sequence). The CDR3 sequence is 18 residues long. V was pared by 0 bases and J by 2 bases, with 11 bases of the junction left unmatched. CDR3 region: CASSLAGGGLAETYEQYF. CDR3 bases: TGTGCCAGCAGCTTGGCAGGGGGCGGACTAGCGGAAACCTACGAGCAGTACTTC.

The gene calls are TRBV25-1 and TRBJ2-7; 9 bases line up with TRBD1. The CDR3 length is 15 residues. Germline V gene lookup returns CDR1 MGHDK and CDR2 SYGVNS. V gave up 3 bases and J gave up 4 bases; unmatched junction bases: 7. This CDR3 is CASSDPGQGRYEQYF. The CDR3 DNA sequence: TGTGCCAGCAGTGACCCGGGACAGGGCAGATACGAGCAGTACTTC.

This chain links TRBV11-2 with TRBJ2-7; TRBD1 aligns across 11 bases. Trimming at V came to 1 base and at J to 3 bases, leaving 2 bases not matched to a gene. Germline V gives CDR1 SGHAT, CDR2 FQNNGV. This CDR3 has 15 amino acids. The CDR3 here is CASSLAGTGGYEQYF. The DNA for the CDR3 is TGTGCCAGCAGCTTAGCCGGGACAGGGGGCTACGAGCAGTACTTC.

This clone was counted between two and nine times. The V gene is TRBV10-3, the J gene TRBJ2-5; perhaps TRBD1 as D (6 bases). Germline V gene sequence: CDR1 ENHRY, CDR2 SYGVKD. Trimming removed 6 bases at V and 4 bases at J, with 12 bases between. CDR3 length: 13 residues. The CDR3 DNA follows: TGTGCCATCAGGAGGGACAACCCAGAGACCCAGTACTTC. Encoded protein: CAIRRDNPETQYF.

The chain carries TRBV27 and TRBJ2-5; 7 bases map to TRBD1. Per germline, CDR1 MNHEY and CDR2 SMNVEV (reference sequence). The CDR3 is made up of 12 amino acids. V was pared by 7 bases and J by 5 bases, with 4 bases of the junction left unmatched. The CDR3 loop is CASKNRGETQYF. The CDR3 region has the DNA TGTGCCAGCAAAAACAGGGGTGAGACCCAGTACTTC.

There are a few counts of this clone. The chain has TRBV28 and TRBJ2-7; D is ambiguous. Germline V gene sequence: CDR1 MDHEN, CDR2 SYDVKM. The CDR3 totals 11 residues. V dropped 2 bases and J dropped 4 bases, with 3 bases sitting between them. CDR3 protein: CASSLHYEQYF. CDR3 nucleotides: TGTGCCAGCAGTTTACATTACGAGCAGTACTTC.

This clone turned up a few times. V is TRBV27 and J is TRBJ1-1; no clear D gene. The ends were cut back, 1 base at V and 11 bases at J, with 20 bases in the middle. The CDR3 runs to 15 residues. The germline CDR1 and CDR2 sequences are MNHEY and SMNVEV (reference sequence). CDR3 sequence: CASSLLRGGAVGAFF. The CDR3 DNA reads as TGTGCCAGCAGTTTATTACGAGGAGGTGCAGTCGGGGCTTTCTTT.

In this sample, this clone turned up a few times. CDR3 in DNA: TGTGCCAGCAGCCCCGGACAGGGCCAAGAGACCCAGTACTTC. Protein sequence: CASSPGQGQETQYF. The chain couples TRBV11-3 to TRBJ2-5; 8 nucleotides line up with TRBD1. The V and J ends lost 5 bases and 1 base, in that order; junction bases with no gene match: 3. Per germline, CDR1 SGHNT and CDR2 YENEEA. The length of the CDR3 is 14 residues.

The chain uses TRBV4-3 and TRBJ2-2; possibly TRBD1 for D (5 bases). This CDR3 is 15 amino acids long. Germline V gene lookup returns CDR1 LGHNA and CDR2 YSLEER. Trimming shortened V by 1 base and J by 3 bases, and 9 bases separated the two germline ends. The CDR3 loop is CASSQGGADTGELFF. CDR3 nucleotides: TGCGCCAGCAGCCAAGGGGGCGCGGACACCGGGGAGCTGTTTTTT.

This chain's CDR3 is CASSWGQGRTGELFF. The CDR3 DNA sequence: TGCGCCAGCAGCTGGGGACAGGGGCGCACCGGGGAGCTGTTTTTT. The chain couples TRBV5-1 to TRBJ2-2; TRBD1 matches at 10 bases. Per the germline V gene, CDR1 is SGHRS and CDR2 is YFSETQ. The CDR3 is 15 amino acids. The ends lost 3 bases at V and 4 bases at J; junction bases unmatched: 3.

V is TRBV5-6 and J is TRBJ2-1, with 9 bases identical to TRBD2. The CDR3 runs to 17 residues. J was trimmed by 3 bases and V by 2 bases; bases with no gene match: 9. Germline assignment: CDR1 SGHDT and CDR2 YYEEEE. In DNA form, the CDR3 reads TGTGCCAGCAGCTTCAAATTTAGCGGGGGAAACTACAATGAGCAGTTCTTC. Residues: CASSFKFSGGNYNEQFF.

This clone was counted a few times. This chain uses TRBV12-5 with TRBJ2-1; TRBD2 aligns across 7 bases. The CDR3 loop spans 13 amino acids. V shed 6 bases and J 9 bases; nucleotides not matched to a gene: 8. Germline V CDR1 and CDR2: LGHNT, FRNRAP. For the CDR3, the DNA is TGTGCTAGTGGAATCAATTTAGCGGGTGAGCAGTTCTTC. This codes for CASGINLAGEQFF.

The gene calls are TRBV19 and TRBJ1-1; perhaps TRBD1 as D (6 bases). The CDR3 runs 13 residues. Trimming shortened V by 8 bases and J by 3 bases, and 13 bases separated the two germline ends. Germline V CDR1 and CDR2: LNHDA, SQIVND (reference sequence). CDR3 amino acids: CASRRQEDTEAFF. CDR3 nucleotide sequence: TGTGCCAGTCGACGACAGGAGGACACTGAAGCTTTCTTT.

The chain carries TRBV7-2 and TRBJ1-4; the D gene is possibly TRBD1 (6 bases). The CDR3 is 16 amino acids. Germline V gene sequence: CDR1 SGHTA, CDR2 FQGNSA. Trimming removed 0 bases from V and 5 bases from J, with 13 bases in between. The chain's CDR3 is CASSLARQAMNEKLFF. DNA for the CDR3: TGTGCCAGCAGCTTAGCCCGACAGGCGATGAATGAAAAACTGTTTTTT.

The rearrangement joins TRBV25-1 to TRBJ1-5; 7 nucleotides line up with TRBD1. Per germline, CDR1 MGHDK and CDR2 SYGVNS. The CDR3 length is 13 residues. The junction had 7 bases not matched to a gene; V was cut back by 8 bases and J by 6 bases. CDR3 in DNA: TGTGCCAGCCAAGAGGGGGCGGGTCAGCCCCAGCATTTT. It codes for CASQEGAGQPQHF.

This clone came up a few times. The V gene is TRBV11-2, the J gene TRBJ2-1; D gene unclear. Trimming pared 3 bases from V and 3 bases from J, leaving 6 bases between. Looked up from germline, CDR1 is SGHAT and CDR2 is FQNNGV. CDR3 size: 13 residues. CDR3 residues: CASSFSSYNEQFF. In DNA form, the CDR3 reads TGTGCCAGCAGCTTTTCTAGCTACAATGAGCAGTTCTTC.

The J gene is TRBJ2-7, the V gene TRBV6-6; 9 positions agree with TRBD2. Germline trimming cut 8 bases from V and 4 bases from J; bases unmatched to any gene: 15. The CDR3 covers 16 residues. Germline V gene data show CDR1 as MNHNY and CDR2 as SVGAGI (reference sequence). The chain's CDR3 is CASFPRLAAEGYEQYF. In DNA, the CDR3 is TGTGCCAGCTTCCCCCGACTAGCGGCCGAAGGGTACGAGCAGTACTTC.

This clone was counted a few times. The chain carries TRBV7-2 and TRBJ2-1, with 7 bases matching TRBD1. The CDR3 sequence is 12 residues long. Germline V lookup: CDR1 SGHTA, CDR2 FQGNSA. V lost 4 bases, J lost 12 bases, and 6 bases stayed unmatched. For the CDR3, the DNA is TGTGCCAGCAGCTCAGGGGGAAATCTGCAGTTCTTC. It specifies CASSSGGNLQFF.